This TCR beta chain was retrieved from a study of naive and memory T cell subsets. The sample holds a few counts of this clonotype. A UMI-containing oligonucleotide was joined by 3' ligation to the TCR cDNA template. The SP2 primer and nested alpha and beta constant region primers amplified ligated cDNA in four rounds. TCRdb passed the 5' RACE reads through MiXCR, listing each CDR3 protein once. Here the sample spans about 62,000 distinct CDR3 sequences, approximately 8% being singletons. The source is a female donor in good health.

The chain's CDR3 is CASKRGQGRNEQFF. The CDR3 nucleotides are TGTGCCAGCAAGAGGGGACAGGGGCGCAATGAGCAGTTCTTC. The rearrangement uses TRBV6-5 and TRBJ2-1, with 10 bases that match TRBD1. The germline gives CDR1 MNHEY, CDR2 SVGAGI. The CDR3 has 14 amino acids. The trim removed 7 bases at V and 6 bases at J, leaving 6 bases unmatched.